These 10 T cell receptor beta chains came from one sample sequenced in a study of blood T cells in healthy people across ages (dated by TCRdb to between 2014 and 2017). The method behind the library was 5' RACE. Sequencing took place on an Illumina HiSeq 2500. A second PCR of roughly 6 to 12 cycles was performed with a sample-barcoded 5' primer and a J-beta primer mix. TCRdb trimmed the raw reads at Q25, called clones with MiXCR and kept productive beta chains. Identical CDR3 protein sequences are pooled into one entry, listed with their most common genes and DNA. Across this sample there are fewer than 1.5 million distinct CDR3 sequences, with 35% to 45% seen only once. The biggest ten clones account for 7.9% of the sample. Sequencing was performed on blood. The source of these receptors is a woman aged 18-30 years in good health.

This clonotype was counted between two and nine times. The V call is TRBV2, the J call TRBJ2-1; 7 bases line up with TRBD1. The junction had 17 bases not matched to a gene; V was cut back by 6 bases and J by 3 bases. The germline V gene encodes CDR1 SNHLY and CDR2 FYNNEI. The CDR3 runs 18 residues. Written as DNA, the CDR3 is TGTGCCAGCAGCCTAATCTTGGGACAGTCCTCCTTCTACAATGAGCAGTTCTTC. Translated: CASSLILGQSSFYNEQFF.

This clonotype showed up many times. This rearrangement joins TRBV6-6 to TRBJ2-7; the match to TRBD1 covers 9 bases. The CDR3 sequence is 15 residues long. Germline assignment: CDR1 MNHNY and CDR2 SVGAGI (reference sequence). Trimming at V came to 5 bases and at J to 7 bases, leaving 12 bases not matched to a gene. CDR3 region: CASSQRTGDRGEQYF. CDR3 DNA: TGTGCCAGCAGTCAGAGGACAGGGGATAGGGGGGAGCAGTACTTC.

This clonotype was seen a handful of times. The chain uses TRBV7-2 and TRBJ1-5; the D is unclear. The CDR3 spans 13 residues. The germline V gene has CDR1 SGHTA and CDR2 FQGNSA. Trimming pared 5 bases from V and 2 bases from J, leaving 7 bases between. CDR3 bases: TGTGCCAGCAGCGACCACGGCAATCAGCCCCAGCATTTT. Its protein is CASSDHGNQPQHF.

This clonotype has more than one count but fewer than ten. The V call is TRBV5-5, the J call TRBJ2-7; a weak D match, TRBD1 (6 bases). The V and J ends lost 4 bases and 2 bases respectively, with 19 bases between them. This CDR3 spans 16 amino acids. Germline-derived CDR1 and CDR2 are SGHKS and YYEKEE (reference sequence). The CDR3 bases are TGTGCCAGCAGCGCCTTAGGGGTCCAGGGGACCTACGAGCAGTACTTC. As protein: CASSALGVQGTYEQYF.

The chain is built from TRBV20-1 and TRBJ2-5; 9 bases align to TRBD2. J was trimmed by 5 bases and V by 3 bases; bases with no gene match: 7. The CDR3 loop spans 14 amino acids. Germline CDR1 and CDR2: DFQATT and SNEGSKA (reference sequence). CDR3 loop: CSASASGVGETQYF. Here the CDR3 DNA reads TGCAGTGCTAGTGCTAGCGGGGTAGGGGAGACCCAGTACTTC.

V is TRBV2 and J is TRBJ1-5, with 8 bases matching TRBD1. The CDR3 has 15 amino acids. From germline, CDR1 is SNHLY and CDR2 FYNNEI. The trim removed 8 bases at V and 3 bases at J, leaving 9 bases unmatched. CDR3 nucleotide sequence: TGTGCCAGCGCTAGACAGGGGACGGACAATCAGCCCCAGCATTTT. This translates into CASARQGTDNQPQHF.

This clonotype was counted between two and nine times. The chain employs TRBV7-9 and TRBJ2-7; unclear D gene. The CDR3 totals 13 residues. The germline CDR1 and CDR2 sequences are SEHNR and FQNEAQ (reference sequence). The germline V and J ends were trimmed by 5 bases and 0 bases, with 8 bases remaining between them. CDR3 region: CASSLPTSYEQYF. The CDR3 DNA follows: TGTGCCAGCAGCCTTCCTACCTCCTACGAGCAGTACTTC. Drawing the rest from reference TRBV7-9 and TRBJ2-7, the complete variable domain is DTGVSQNPRHKITKRGQNVTFRCDPISEHNRLYWYRQTLGQGPEFLTYFQNEAQLEKSRLLSDRFSAERPKGSFSTLEIQRTEQGDSAMYLCASSLPTSYEQYFGPGTRLTVT.

The chain recombines TRBV9 with TRBJ2-1; no clear D gene. CDR3 length equals 13 residues. V lost 0 bases, J lost 2 bases, and 3 bases lay in between. Germline V gene data show CDR1 as SGDLS and CDR2 as YYNGEE. The DNA of the CDR3 is TGTGCCAGCAGCGTAGATACCTACAATGAGCAGTTCTTC. Protein product: CASSVDTYNEQFF.

This clonotype is a singleton in its sample. V usage is TRBV12-3 or TRBV12-4 and J usage is TRBJ1-6; D remains unclear. There are 12 residues in the CDR3. Trimming removed 7 bases from V and 5 bases from J, with 6 bases in between. The CDR3 DNA reads as TGTGCCAGCATGAGCGATAATTCACCCCTCCACTTT. Its translation: CASMSDNSPLHF.

The V gene is TRBV7-9, the J gene TRBJ1-6; the D is unclear. The CDR3 covers 17 residues. V dropped 5 bases and J dropped 5 bases, with 19 bases sitting between them. Per germline, CDR1 SEHNR and CDR2 FQNEAQ (reference sequence). CDR3 amino acids: CASSPLRANLDNSPLHF. The CDR3 region has the DNA TGTGCCAGCAGCCCCCTGAGAGCAAACCTTGATAATTCACCCCTCCACTTT.